This TCR beta chain was observed in a study of T cell changes during pregnancy in multiple sclerosis. The CDR3 loop spans 13 amino acids. V shed 0 bases and J shed 5 bases, with 8 bases lying between them. Germline assignment: CDR1 SGDLS and CDR2 YYNGEE. The assay was immunoSEQ multiplex PCR, and TCRdb's table has in-frame clones only and misses some. The data hold 45,000 to 65,000 clones, with roughly 93% observed a single time. This TCR was recovered from a female donor with multiple sclerosis, enrolled in a pregnancy study. The V and J genes are TRBV9 and TRBJ1-1; the D is unclear. The material sequenced was CD8+ T cells from peripheral blood mononuclear cells, taken in the third trimester of pregnancy. The CDR3 bases are TGTGCCAGCAGCGTAGGTCCGGGTACTGAAGCTTTCTTT. Its translation: CASSVGPGTEAFF.